This T cell receptor (beta chain) was found in a study of T-cell reconstitution after alpha-beta-depleted transplantation in children. Trimming at V came to 4 bases and at J to 2 bases, leaving 3 bases not matched to a gene. This CDR3 is 14 amino acids long. CDR1 is ENHRY, CDR2 SYGVKD, per germline. For TCRbeta, the library was prepared with unique molecular identifiers. MiXCR was run by TCRdb on the PCR reads, yielding one entry per CDR3 protein. In the table there are about 360,000 distinct CDR3 sequences, roughly 13% of which are singletons. Sample: PBMCs, taken from the stem cell graft. This clonotype was sampled from a human donor who donated a stem cell graft to a child with Fanconi anemia. The chain links TRBV10-3 to TRBJ2-5; 8 bases map to TRBD2. The DNA of the CDR3 is TGTGCCATCAGTGGAAGCGGGGGACAAGAGACCCAGTACTTC. Protein sequence: CAISGSGGQETQYF.